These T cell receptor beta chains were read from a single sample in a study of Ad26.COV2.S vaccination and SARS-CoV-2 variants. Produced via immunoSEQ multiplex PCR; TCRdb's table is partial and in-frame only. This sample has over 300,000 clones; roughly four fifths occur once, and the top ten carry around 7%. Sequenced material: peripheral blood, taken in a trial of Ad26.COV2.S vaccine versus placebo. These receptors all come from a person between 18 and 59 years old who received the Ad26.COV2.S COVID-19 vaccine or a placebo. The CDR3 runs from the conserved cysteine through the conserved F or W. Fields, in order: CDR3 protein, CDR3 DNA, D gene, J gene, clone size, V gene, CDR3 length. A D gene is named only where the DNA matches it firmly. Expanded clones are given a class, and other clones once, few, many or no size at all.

CASSWTSGDTGELFF | TGTGCCAGCAGCTGGACTAGCGGGGACACCGGGGAGCTGTTTTTT | TRBD2 | TRBJ2-2 | . | TRBV7-2 | 15
CARSWAGTGGDEDTEAFF | TGTGCCAGAAGCTGGGCCGGGACAGGGGGCGATGAAGACACTGAAGCTTTCTTT | TRBD1 | TRBJ1-1 | once | TRBV5-3 | 18
CASSENTGLNSPLHF | TGTGCCAGCAGCGAAAATACAGGGCTAAATTCACCCCTCCACTTT | . | TRBJ1-6 | few | TRBV5-5 | 15
CASSLRGTNEKLFF | TGTGCCAGCAGCTTAAGGGGAACTAATGAAAAACTGTTTTTT | . | TRBJ1-4 | . | TRBV7-9 | 14
CASSLVGGVVTDTQYF | TGTGCCAGCAGCTTAGTAGGGGGGGTTGTCACAGATACGCAGTATTTT | . | TRBJ2-3 | . | TRBV7-2 | 16
CASSALDEQFF | TGTGCCAGCAGTGCTCTTGATGAGCAGTTCTTC | . | TRBJ2-1 | many | TRBV2 | 11
CASSLTTFDTQYF | TGCGCCAGCAGCCTTACGACCTTTGATACGCAGTATTTT | . | TRBJ2-3 | . | TRBV4-1 | 13
CASSLVDGGTIYF | TGTGCCAGCAGCTTAGTAGACGGGGGCACCATATATTTT | . | TRBJ1-3 | . | TRBV7-2 | 13
CATGQGATGELFF | TGTGCCACCGGACAGGGTGCTACCGGGGAGCTGTTTTTT | TRBD1 | TRBJ2-2 | . | TRBV24-1 | 13
CASSLTLSSYNEQFF | TGTGCCAGCAGCTTAACATTGAGCTCCTACAATGAGCAGTTCTTC | . | TRBJ2-1 | once | TRBV7-3 | 15
CASTTLGLAGYNEQFF | TGTGCCAGCACCACCCTAGGGCTAGCGGGATACAATGAGCAGTTCTTC | TRBD2 | TRBJ2-1 | . | TRBV11-3 | 16
CASSYSNQPQHF | TGTGCCAGCAGTTATAGCAATCAGCCCCAGCATTTT | . | TRBJ1-5 | . | TRBV7-9 | 12
CASRTGAGELFF | TGTGCCAGCAGGACAGGGGCCGGGGAGCTGTTTTTT | TRBD1 | TRBJ2-2 | . | TRBV12-3/TRBV12-4 | 12
CASSLGTISQGNTIYF | TGTGCCAGCAGCCTAGGGACCATAAGCCAAGGAAACACCATATATTTT | . | TRBJ1-3 | . | TRBV7-6 | 16
CASSQGRGPLTTQYF | TGTGCCAGCAGCCAAGGCCGAGGACCGCTCACGACCCAGTACTTC | . | TRBJ2-5 | . | TRBV3-1/TRBV3-2 | 15
CASSAKGLAGLNEQFF | TGTGCCAGCAGCGCAAAGGGACTAGCGGGACTCAATGAGCAGTTCTTC | TRBD2 | TRBJ2-1 | few | TRBV7-9 | 16
CASSLVQGELQETQYF | TGTGCCAGCAGCTTAGTACAGGGGGAGCTTCAAGAGACCCAGTACTTC | TRBD1 | TRBJ2-5 | few | TRBV7-6 | 16
CATSDLGVMNEQFF | TGTGCCACCAGTGATCTGGGGGTTATGAATGAGCAGTTCTTC | . | TRBJ2-1 | . | TRBV24-1 | 14
CASSHLHDPAVLNTEAFF | TGTGCCAGCAGTCATTTACACGACCCGGCAGTCTTGAACACTGAAGCTTTCTTT | . | TRBJ1-1 | . | TRBV27 | 18
CASRARQAYYGYTF | TGTGCCAGCAGGGCAAGACAGGCTTACTATGGCTACACCTTC | . | TRBJ1-2 | . | TRBV2 | 14
CASNRDGPYSNQPQHF | TGTGCCAGCAATCGGGACGGACCTTATAGCAATCAGCCCCAGCATTTT | . | TRBJ1-5 | . | TRBV3-1/TRBV3-2 | 16
CASSQDRVGGDQHF | TGCGCCAGCAGCCAAGATAGGGTGGGGGGGGACCAGCATTTT | . | TRBJ1-5 | . | TRBV4-1 | 14
CASSQDPLSRGGRADTQYF | TGCGCCAGCAGCCAAGATCCCCTATCGCGGGGGGGCCGGGCAGATACGCAGTATTTT | TRBD2 | TRBJ2-3 | . | TRBV4-1 | 19
CASSGTGGRNTIYF | TGCGCCAGCAGCGGGACAGGGGGTCGGAACACCATATATTTT | TRBD1 | TRBJ1-3 | . | TRBV5-1 | 14
CASSKQGRDSPLHF | TGTGCCAGCAGCAAACAGGGGCGGGACTCACCCCTCCACTTT | TRBD1 | TRBJ1-6 | . | TRBV6-5 | 14
CASSDRQGDTQYF | TGTGCCAGTAGCGACCGTCAGGGGGATACGCAGTATTTT | . | TRBJ2-3 | . | TRBV19 | 13
CASSGTSGADNEQFF | TGTGCCAGCAGTGGCACTAGCGGGGCAGACAATGAGCAGTTCTTC | TRBD2 | TRBJ2-1 | once | TRBV5-6 | 15
CASRLGFEQYF | TGTGCCAGTAGGTTGGGATTCGAGCAGTACTTC | . | TRBJ2-7 | . | TRBV19 | 11
CATSAVPNQPQHF | TGTGCCACCAGTGCCGTTCCTAATCAGCCCCAGCATTTT | . | TRBJ1-5 | . | TRBV24-1 | 13
CASIPTEYNEQFF | TGTGCCAGCATCCCGACGGAATACAATGAGCAGTTCTTC | . | TRBJ2-1 | . | TRBV6-5 | 13
CASSAGIIQETQYF | TGTGCCAGCAGCGCCGGGATCATTCAAGAGACCCAGTACTTC | . | TRBJ2-5 | . | TRBV5-6 | 14
CASSFGVGNQPQHF | TGTGCCAGCAGCTTTGGAGTGGGGAATCAGCCCCAGCATTTT | . | TRBJ1-5 | . | TRBV7-9 | 14
CASSLLAGGYEQYF | TGCGCCAGCAGCTTACTAGCGGGAGGGTACGAGCAGTACTTC | TRBD2 | TRBJ2-7 | . | TRBV5-1 | 14
CASARQGAGYNSPLHF | TGTGCCAGCGCCCGACAGGGGGCAGGCTATAATTCACCCCTCCACTTT | TRBD1 | TRBJ1-6 | . | TRBV18 | 16
CASSLGRQKETQYF | TGCGCCAGCAGCTTGGGGCGGCAGAAAGAGACCCAGTACTTC | . | TRBJ2-5 | . | TRBV5-1 | 14
CASSIRGRGTNEQFF | TGTGCCAGTAGTATAAGGGGTAGGGGAACCAATGAGCAGTTCTTC | . | TRBJ2-1 | . | TRBV19 | 15
CASRQGVNTEAFF | TGTGCCAGCCGACAGGGGGTGAACACTGAAGCTTTCTTT | TRBD1 | TRBJ1-1 | once | TRBV6-5 | 13
CASSLVSGPDTQYF | TGTGCCAGCAGTTTGGTTTCGGGGCCAGATACGCAGTATTTT | . | TRBJ2-3 | . | TRBV27 | 14
CSVEIGTGFLGELFF | TGCAGCGTTGAGATCGGGACAGGGTTCCTCGGGGAGCTGTTTTTT | TRBD1 | TRBJ2-2 | . | TRBV29-1 | 15
CSVPGGYTF | TGCAGCGTTCCCGGCGGCTACACCTTC | . | TRBJ1-2 | . | TRBV29-1 | 9
CASGLVLDRAGDYGYTF | TGTGCTAGTGGTTTGGTCCTAGACAGGGCCGGGGACTATGGCTACACCTTC | TRBD1 | TRBJ1-2 | . | TRBV12-5 | 17
CASSYRDSTDTQYF | TGTGCCAGCAGTTATAGGGACAGCACAGATACGCAGTATTTT | . | TRBJ2-3 | . | TRBV6-5 | 14
CSVAGASAPGVPPGAAQYF | TGCAGCGTTGCGGGGGCCTCTGCCCCGGGAGTACCCCCTGGGGCGGCCCAGTACTTC | . | TRBJ2-5 | . | TRBV29-1 | 19
CSVREGSDEQYF | TGCAGCGTCCGGGAAGGGAGCGACGAGCAGTACTTC | . | TRBJ2-7 | . | TRBV29-1 | 12
CASSEGLAGTYEQYF | TGTGCCAGCAGCGAGGGACTAGCGGGAACCTACGAGCAGTACTTC | TRBD2 | TRBJ2-7 | . | TRBV9 | 15
CASSQEGGPFTGELFF | TGCGCCAGCAGCCAAGAGGGAGGCCCTTTCACCGGGGAGCTGTTTTTT | . | TRBJ2-2 | . | TRBV4-1 | 16
CASAPRTSTDTQYF | TGTGCTAGTGCTCCCCGCACTAGCACAGATACGCAGTATTTT | . | TRBJ2-3 | . | TRBV12-5 | 14
CASSQDPVGGPNTQYF | TGCGCCAGCAGCCAAGATCCAGTAGGGGGACCGAATACGCAGTATTTT | . | TRBJ2-3 | . | TRBV4-1 | 16
CASSASLAGGPDTQYF | TGTGCCAGCAGCGCGAGTCTAGCGGGGGGGCCAGATACGCAGTATTTT | TRBD2 | TRBJ2-3 | . | TRBV9 | 16
CASSQDRSSGVTNTGELFF | TGTGCCAGCAGCCAAGATCGCTCTAGCGGGGTCACGAACACCGGGGAGCTGTTTTTT | TRBD2 | TRBJ2-2 | . | TRBV3-1/TRBV3-2 | 19
CASSSSRDRAYEQYF | TGTGCCAGCAGTTCCTCCCGGGACAGGGCCTACGAGCAGTACTTC | TRBD1 | TRBJ2-7 | . | TRBV28 | 15
CASSVFREATEAFF | TGTGCCAGCAGCGTATTCAGGGAGGCCACTGAAGCTTTCTTT | . | TRBJ1-1 | . | TRBV9 | 14
CSVMRGYEQYF | TGCAGCGTTATGAGGGGTTACGAGCAGTACTTC | . | TRBJ2-7 | . | TRBV29-1 | 11
CSVVKGAGNIQYF | TGCAGCGTTGTGAAAGGGGCGGGAAACATTCAGTACTTC | . | TRBJ2-4 | . | TRBV29-1 | 13